The clone carrying this TCR beta chain was counted a few times. Included as multiple sclerosis controls were treatment-naive patients who had stable or active relapsing-remitting disease. This record comes from a study of CD8 T cells in Susac syndrome. The CDR3 spans 14 residues. Looked up from germline, CDR1 is MNHEY and CDR2 is SMNVEV (reference sequence). The V and J ends lost 5 bases and 3 bases, in that order; junction bases with no gene match: 1. Reverse transcription used about 0.45 to 1 ug RNA and random hexamers. From the immunoSEQ multiplex PCR reads, TCRdb called clonotypes with MiXCR, one entry per CDR3 protein. The table lists about 150,000 distinct CDR3 sequences, around 95% of them singletons, with about 0.19% in the top ten.

Sample: CD8+ T cells from PBMCs. This chain uses TRBV27 with TRBJ1-6; 7 bases line up with TRBD1. The receptor comes from a human donor with multiple sclerosis. The DNA of the CDR3 is TGTGCCAGCAGTCACAGGGGCTATAATTCACCCCTCCACTTT. Amino acid sequence: CASSHRGYNSPLHF.